These 4 T cell receptor beta chains share one sample of origin, sequenced in a study of identifying expanded T cells in peripheral blood. The method was immunoSEQ multiplex PCR; TCRdb's version includes in-frame clones alone and lacks a portion of them. The sample lists about 58,000 clones, approximately 80% occurring once. Source material: blood. Receptors originate from a person between 18 and 69 years old in good health.

The V gene is TRBV29-1, the J gene TRBJ2-1; TRBD2 matches at 13 bases. CDR1 SQVTM and CDR2 ANQGSEA come from the germline V gene. The ends lost 4 bases at V and 6 bases at J; junction bases unmatched: 6. The CDR3 spans 15 residues. The CDR3 sequence is CSVAPGLAGRNEQFF. In DNA form, the CDR3 reads TGCAGCGTTGCGCCGGGACTAGCGGGACGCAATGAGCAGTTCTTC.

At least ten counts were recorded for this clone. The chain couples TRBV19 to TRBJ1-1; a weak D match, TRBD1 (6 bases). Germline CDR1 reads LNHDA; CDR2 reads SQIVND (reference sequence). The CDR3 is made up of 17 amino acids. Trimming pared 2 bases from V and 2 bases from J, leaving 18 bases between. DNA for the CDR3: TGTGCCAGTAGTATAATCGGCAGGGGCCGATCTAACACTGAAGCTTTCTTT. This translates into CASSIIGRGRSNTEAFF. Filled out from reference TRBV19 and TRBJ1-1, the complete variable domain reads DGGITQSPKYLFRKEGQNVTLSCEQNLNHDAMYWYRQDPGQGLRLIYYSQIVNDFQKGDIAEGYSVSREKKESFPLTVTSAQKNPTAFYLCASSIIGRGRSNTEAFFGQGTRLTVV.

This sequence joins TRBV9 and TRBJ2-3; TRBD2 matches 9 bases. Germline V CDR1 and CDR2: SGDLS, YYNGEE. J gave up 3 bases and V 3 bases, and 5 bases lay outside the gene matches. The CDR3 length is 15 residues. CDR3 residues: CASSAVAGETDTQYF. CDR3 in DNA: TGTGCCAGCAGCGCCGTAGCGGGAGAAACAGATACGCAGTATTTT. Variable domain in full (rest from reference TRBV9 and TRBJ2-3): DSGVTQTPKHLITATGQRVTLRCSPRSGDLSVYWYQQSLDQGLQFLIQYYNGEERAKGNILERFSAQQFPDLHSELNLSSLELGDSALYFCASSAVAGETDTQYFGPGTRLTVL.

Remarks on this clone: The same CDR3 also results from other DNA sequences found in this sample. V and J are TRBV6-5 and TRBJ2-2; D call uncertain. The germline gives CDR1 MNHEY, CDR2 SVGAGI. V was clipped by 4 bases and J by 3 bases, with 3 bases between them. The CDR3 spans 12 residues. CDR3 protein: CASSSYTGELFF. The CDR3 DNA reads TGTGCCAGCAGTTCTTACACCGGGGAGCTGTTTTTT.